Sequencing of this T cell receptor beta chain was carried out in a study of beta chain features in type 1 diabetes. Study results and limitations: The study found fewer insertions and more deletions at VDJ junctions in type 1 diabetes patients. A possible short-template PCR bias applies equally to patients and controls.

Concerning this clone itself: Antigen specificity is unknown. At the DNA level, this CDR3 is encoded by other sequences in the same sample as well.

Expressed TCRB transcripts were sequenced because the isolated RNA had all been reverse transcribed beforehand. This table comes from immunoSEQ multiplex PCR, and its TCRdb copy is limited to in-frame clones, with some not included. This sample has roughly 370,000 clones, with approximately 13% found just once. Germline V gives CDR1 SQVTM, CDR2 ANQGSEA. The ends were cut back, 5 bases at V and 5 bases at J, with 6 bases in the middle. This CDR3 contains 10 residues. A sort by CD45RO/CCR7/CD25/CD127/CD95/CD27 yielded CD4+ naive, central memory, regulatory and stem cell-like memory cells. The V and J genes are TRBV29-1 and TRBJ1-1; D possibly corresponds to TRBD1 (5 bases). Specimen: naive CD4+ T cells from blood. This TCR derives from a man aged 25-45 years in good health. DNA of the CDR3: TGCAGCGTTAGGGGTACTGAAGCTTTCTTT. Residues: CSVRGTEAFF.